A selection of T cell receptor beta chains follows, all from one sample in a study of Tregs in tolerant kidney transplant recipients. Clones were read by immunoSEQ multiplex PCR, and TCRdb kept only the in-frame ones, dropping some. The data contain around 70,000 clones, over 85% of them seen just once; the ten biggest clones take up over 9.5%. The input for sequencing was CD8+ T cells from blood, taken before the transplant. The receptors were gathered from a human donor who received a combined kidney and bone marrow transplant. The CDR3 runs from the conserved cysteine through the conserved F or W. The order of the fields is CDR3 DNA, CDR3 protein, J gene, V gene, D gene, clone size. A D gene is named only where the DNA matches it firmly. Clone size appears in some rows only: once, few, many, or a class for an expanded clone.

CDR3 DNA: TGTGCCAGCAGTCCCCGGGGATGGGATGGCTACACCTTC; CDR3 protein: CASSPRGWDGYTF; J gene: TRBJ1-2; V gene: TRBV6-9; D gene: NA; clone size: NA
CDR3 DNA: TGCGCCAGCAGCTCAACTAGCGGGAGTCACGAGCAGTACTTC; CDR3 protein: CASSSTSGSHEQYF; J gene: TRBJ2-7; V gene: TRBV5-1; D gene: TRBD2; clone size: NA
CDR3 DNA: TGTGCCAGCAGCGCGTGGGACAGGGGCCCCCCCAACTATGGCTACACCTTC; CDR3 protein: CASSAWDRGPPNYGYTF; J gene: TRBJ1-2; V gene: TRBV11-2; D gene: TRBD1; clone size: NA
CDR3 DNA: TGTGCCAGCAGCCCGGGACTAGCGCCCTACGAGCAGTACTTC; CDR3 protein: CASSPGLAPYEQYF; J gene: TRBJ2-7; V gene: TRBV11-2; D gene: TRBD2; clone size: NA
CDR3 DNA: TGTGCCAGCACCGCCCGGGGGGGAACCTATGGCTACCCCTTC; CDR3 protein: CASTARGGTYGYPF; J gene: TRBJ1-2; V gene: TRBV27; D gene: NA; clone size: NA
CDR3 DNA: TGTGCCAGCAGCTTATTGGCCTCTAACTATGGCTACACCTTC; CDR3 protein: CASSLLASNYGYTF; J gene: TRBJ1-2; V gene: TRBV7-8; D gene: NA; clone size: NA
CDR3 DNA: TGTGCCAGCAGTGAGGGGCAGATGAACACTGAAGCTTTCTTT; CDR3 protein: CASSEGQMNTEAFF; J gene: TRBJ1-1; V gene: TRBV2; D gene: NA; clone size: NA
CDR3 DNA: TGTGCCAGCACCGGGACTAGCGGGAGGAATGAGCAGTTCTTC; CDR3 protein: CASTGTSGRNEQFF; J gene: TRBJ2-1; V gene: TRBV2; D gene: TRBD2; clone size: NA
CDR3 DNA: TGTGCCAGCAGTTACTCCAGACGGGGGGCAGGGCAGTTCTTC; CDR3 protein: CASSYSRRGAGQFF; J gene: TRBJ2-1; V gene: TRBV6-5; D gene: NA; clone size: NA
CDR3 DNA: TGTGCCAGCAGTGAAGCATTCGGTCTCGGGGAAAACCAAGAGACCCAGTACTTC; CDR3 protein: CASSEAFGLGENQETQYF; J gene: TRBJ2-5; V gene: TRBV6-1; D gene: NA; clone size: NA
CDR3 DNA: TGCGCCAGCAGTGAATTGAGTCTTAATGAGCAGTTCTTC; CDR3 protein: CASSELSLNEQFF; J gene: TRBJ2-1; V gene: TRBV10-2; D gene: NA; clone size: NA
CDR3 DNA: TGTGCCAGCAGTCGGGACTTCCAGAGCTCCTACGAGCAGTACTTC; CDR3 protein: CASSRDFQSSYEQYF; J gene: TRBJ2-7; V gene: TRBV27; D gene: NA; clone size: NA
CDR3 DNA: TGTGCCAGCAGCCCCCGTCCCTACGAGCAGTACTTC; CDR3 protein: CASSPRPYEQYF; J gene: TRBJ2-7; V gene: TRBV11-2; D gene: NA; clone size: NA
CDR3 DNA: TGTGCCAGCAGTGGCCTAACACCGGGACAGGGGGCCTTGGGCACTGAAGCTTTCTTT; CDR3 protein: CASSGLTPGQGALGTEAFF; J gene: TRBJ1-1; V gene: TRBV2; D gene: TRBD1; clone size: NA
CDR3 DNA: TGTGCCAGCAGCCCCCAAGTCCGGGGGACCTACGAGCAGTACTTC; CDR3 protein: CASSPQVRGTYEQYF; J gene: TRBJ2-7; V gene: TRBV7-8; D gene: NA; clone size: NA
CDR3 DNA: TGTGCCAGCAGCCGGTTAGCTAACTATGGCTACACCTTC; CDR3 protein: CASSRLANYGYTF; J gene: TRBJ1-2; V gene: TRBV5-4; D gene: NA; clone size: NA
CDR3 DNA: TGTGCCAGCAGCGTTACACCGGGACAGGTACGGAACACTGAAGCTTTCTTT; CDR3 protein: CASSVTPGQVRNTEAFF; J gene: TRBJ1-1; V gene: TRBV9; D gene: TRBD1; clone size: NA
CDR3 DNA: TGTGCCAGCAGTGCCGGGACAGGGTCGGACGAGCAGTACTTC; CDR3 protein: CASSAGTGSDEQYF; J gene: TRBJ2-7; V gene: TRBV25-1; D gene: TRBD1; clone size: NA
CDR3 DNA: TGTGCCAGCAGTTACCGAGAGGCGAACACCGGGGAGCTGTTTTTT; CDR3 protein: CASSYREANTGELFF; J gene: TRBJ2-2; V gene: TRBV27; D gene: NA; clone size: NA
CDR3 DNA: TGTGCCAGCAGCCAAGATGCAGCTAGCGGGTACGAGCAGTACTTC; CDR3 protein: CASSQDAASGYEQYF; J gene: TRBJ2-7; V gene: TRBV4-2; D gene: TRBD2; clone size: NA
CDR3 DNA: TGTGCCAGCAGCTTAGAGGTCGCAGGGGAAGCCTACGAGCAGTACTTC; CDR3 protein: CASSLEVAGEAYEQYF; J gene: TRBJ2-7; V gene: TRBV11-3; D gene: NA; clone size: NA
CDR3 DNA: TGTGCCATCAGTGAGGGGACAGGAGGTTATGGCTACACCTTC; CDR3 protein: CAISEGTGGYGYTF; J gene: TRBJ1-2; V gene: TRBV10-3; D gene: TRBD1; clone size: NA
CDR3 DNA: TGTGCCAGCAGCGTAGGGACTGGAAGTTCCTACGAGCAGTACTTC; CDR3 protein: CASSVGTGSSYEQYF; J gene: TRBJ2-7; V gene: TRBV9; D gene: NA; clone size: NA
CDR3 DNA: TGTGCCAGCAGGGGGACAGACCGAGGGCGTAGGTCCTACAATGAGCAGTTCTTC; CDR3 protein: CASRGTDRGRRSYNEQFF; J gene: TRBJ2-1; V gene: TRBV11-2; D gene: TRBD1; clone size: NA
CDR3 DNA: TGTGCCAGCAGTTACGGCGGGACAGGGCTTGGCTACACCTTC; CDR3 protein: CASSYGGTGLGYTF; J gene: TRBJ1-2; V gene: TRBV6-5; D gene: TRBD1; clone size: NA
CDR3 DNA: TGTGCCAGCGGCCAGGGAAGAAACACCATATATTTT; CDR3 protein: CASGQGRNTIYF; J gene: TRBJ1-3; V gene: TRBV7-8; D gene: NA; clone size: few
CDR3 DNA: TGTGCCAGTAGTACGGGGAGAGGCTACACCTTC; CDR3 protein: CASSTGRGYTF; J gene: TRBJ1-2; V gene: TRBV19; D gene: NA; clone size: NA